The present entry profiles one TCR beta chain with its context. Recruited during active infection, patients (from Seattle) were subsequently followed longitudinally. The data originate from a study of blood T cell repertoires in COVID-19. Study as a whole: Collection of acute and convalescent COVID-19 samples took place in the United States, Italy and Spain. Sample material is recorded as cDNA or gDNA derived from T cells, B-cell-depleted T cells, or PBMCs.

Libraries were prepared by immunoSEQ multiplex PCR; TCRdb keeps only in-frame clonotypes and omits some of them. The sample consists of over 60,000 clones, 76% of them appearing once. Germline values: CDR1 SGHRS, CDR2 YFSETQ. V lost 0 bases, J lost 2 bases, and 5 bases lay in between. The CDR3 has 13 residues. The TCR comes from a man aged 55 to 69 with COVID-19, enrolled during active disease. Sequencing input: peripheral blood. The chain combines TRBV5-1 with TRBJ1-1; no clear D gene. CDR3: CASSLALNTEAFF. The CDR3 coding sequence is TGCGCCAGCAGCTTGGCCCTCAACACTGAAGCTTTCTTT.